A single T cell receptor (beta chain) is shown here with its context. The record originates from a study of cytomegalovirus exposure and HLA in healthy donors. PCR involved 60 Vbeta and 13 Jbeta primers. The data were produced by immunoSEQ multiplex PCR, yet TCRdb's version contains in-frame clones alone and is incomplete. The sample lists roughly 190,000 clones; around 85% were seen once. Germline CDR1 is SGDLS and CDR2 is YYNGEE. This CDR3 region has 14 residues. V was pared by 5 bases and J by 1 base, with 4 bases of the junction left unmatched. This receptor was obtained from a man aged 18 to 35 in good health and CMV-seronegative. The chain employs TRBV9 and TRBJ2-3; TRBD2 matches 7 bases. Sequenced sample: PBMCs. The CDR3 region is CASSSSGGTDTQYF. Written as DNA, the CDR3 is TGTGCCAGCAGTTCCAGCGGGGGCACAGATACGCAGTATTTT.